The 6 T cell receptor beta chains in this list originate from one sample, sequenced in a study of shared clonotypes between healthy human individuals. Method: immunoSEQ multiplex PCR; TCRdb's copy keeps in-frame clones and lacks some. This table holds more than 2 million clones, approximately 96% found once. Material: naive CD4+ T cells sorted from blood. The subset here: CD45RA+ positively selected. Source of these receptors: a man younger than 35 in good health.

Notes on this clone: Other DNA variants within this sample encode the same CDR3. The J gene is TRBJ2-7, the V gene TRBV5-4; no reliable D call. From germline, CDR1 is SGHNT and CDR2 YYREEE (reference sequence). This CDR3 has 14 amino acids. V dropped 0 bases and J dropped 2 bases, with 9 bases sitting between them. The CDR3 loop reads CASSLGGSTYEQYF. The CDR3 nucleotides read TGTGCCAGCAGCTTGGGGGGTAGCACCTACGAGCAGTACTTC.

The gene calls are TRBV5-4 and TRBJ2-7; D is tentatively TRBD1 or TRBD2 (6 bases each). V was pared by 1 base and J by 7 bases, with 18 bases between. Germline V CDR1 and CDR2: SGHNT, YYREEE (reference sequence). The CDR3 has 15 residues. This CDR3 reads CASSLTGTRGGEQYF. The CDR3 nucleotides read TGTGCCAGCAGCTTGACCGGGACCCGAGGGGGGGAGCAGTACTTC. Full variable domain (rest looked up from reference TRBV5-4 and TRBJ2-7): ETGVTQSPTHLIKTRGQQVTLRCSSQSGHNTVSWYQQALGQGPQFIFQYYREEENGRGNFPPRFSGLQFPNYSSELNVNALELDDSALYLCASSLTGTRGGEQYFGPGTRLTVT.

The V call is TRBV2, the J call TRBJ1-6, with D uncertain. Germline lookup yields CDR1 SNHLY and CDR2 FYNNEI. Trimming shortened V by 4 bases and J by 14 bases, and 18 bases separated the two germline ends. This CDR3 spans 14 amino acids. Here the CDR3 reads CASSGPGVAMTLHF. The CDR3 DNA reads TGTGCCAGCAGTGGACCCGGGGTGGCGATGACCCTCCACTTT.

The genes are TRBV4-2 and TRBJ2-1; a weak D match, TRBD1 (5 bases). Germline V lookup: CDR1 LGHNA, CDR2 YNFKEQ. CDR3 size: 15 residues. Trimming cost V 0 bases and J 10 bases, with 16 bases left between them. CDR3 loop: CASSQDDSRTGEQFF. The CDR3 DNA reads as TGTGCCAGCAGCCAAGATGACAGTCGTACGGGCGAGCAGTTCTTC.

This sequence joins TRBV6-5 and TRBJ1-5; D gene ambiguous. The CDR3 covers 15 residues. The germline V and J ends were trimmed by 3 bases and 3 bases, with 12 bases remaining between them. Looked up from germline, CDR1 is MNHEY and CDR2 is SVGAGI. Written as DNA, the CDR3 is TGTGCCAGCAGTTATAGCCATGGGGACAATCAGCCCCAGCATTTT. Translated, it gives CASSYSHGDNQPQHF.

The chain uses TRBV2 and TRBJ2-7; no clear D. Germline-derived CDR1 and CDR2 are SNHLY and FYNNEI. The germline V and J ends were trimmed by 4 bases and 8 bases, with 15 bases remaining between them. The CDR3 sequence is 13 residues long. Here the CDR3 reads CASSVSPRDKQYF. CDR3 DNA: TGTGCCAGCAGTGTATCGCCCAGAGACAAGCAGTACTTC.